The clone carrying this TCR beta chain was counted between two and nine times. What it binds is not known. The isolated RNA, all of it, was reverse transcribed, so expressed TCRB transcripts were what got sequenced. Method: immunoSEQ multiplex PCR; TCRdb's copy keeps in-frame clones and lacks some. The sample lists roughly 500,000 clones, roughly an eighth occurring once. The source of the sample is a study of beta chain features in type 1 diabetes. Germline V gene sequence: CDR1 MDHEN, CDR2 SYDVKM. The germline V and J ends were trimmed by 2 bases and 11 bases, with 19 bases remaining between them. This CDR3 is built from 15 residues. Findings of the study overall: At VDJ recombination sites, type 1 diabetes patients had fewer insertions and more deleted nucleotides.

The TCR originated in a woman aged 18-29 years in good health. This chain connects TRBV28 to TRBJ1-5, with D possibly matching TRBD1 (5 bases). The sample taken for sequencing was naive CD4+ T cells from blood. The CDR3 region is CASSLTGTGSLSQHF. Here the CDR3 DNA reads TGTGCCAGCAGTTTAACCGGGACGGGATCCCTGTCCCAGCATTTT.